One T cell receptor (beta chain) is described in this entry. The junction shows a germline mismatch at one end, possibly a read error. The germline V gene encodes CDR1 SSHAT and CDR2 FNYEAQ (reference sequence). The CDR3 runs to 15 residues. This sample was included in a study of shared clonotypes between healthy human individuals. Genomic DNA per cell subset filled all wells of several immunoSEQ plates. Study processing details: ImmunoSEQ junction-only sequences lacked quality scores, so their filtering differed. Repertoires were generated with immunoSEQ multiplex PCR, while TCRdb's copy carries only in-frame clones and drops some. That table gives V, J and clone size, and the DNA gave D and trimming. Of 2 million to 2.5 million clones in the sample, under 97% were seen once.

This sequence was found in a man between 18 and 29 years old in good health. Sequenced: naive CD4+ T cells sorted from blood. The subset: CD45RA+ positively selected. The chain couples TRBV7-7 to TRBJ2-5; D gene ambiguous. The CDR3, as DNA: TGTGCTAGCAGCTTAGACGGAGCGCGACAAGAGACCCAGTACTTC. It translates to CASSLDGARQETQYF. Complete variable domain (other parts from reference TRBV7-7 and TRBJ2-5): GAGVSQSPRYKVTKRGQDVTLRCDPISSHATLYWYQQALGQGPEFLTYFNYEAQPDKSGLPSDRFSAERPEGSISTLTIQRTEQRDSAMYRCASSLDGARQETQYFGPGTRLLVL.